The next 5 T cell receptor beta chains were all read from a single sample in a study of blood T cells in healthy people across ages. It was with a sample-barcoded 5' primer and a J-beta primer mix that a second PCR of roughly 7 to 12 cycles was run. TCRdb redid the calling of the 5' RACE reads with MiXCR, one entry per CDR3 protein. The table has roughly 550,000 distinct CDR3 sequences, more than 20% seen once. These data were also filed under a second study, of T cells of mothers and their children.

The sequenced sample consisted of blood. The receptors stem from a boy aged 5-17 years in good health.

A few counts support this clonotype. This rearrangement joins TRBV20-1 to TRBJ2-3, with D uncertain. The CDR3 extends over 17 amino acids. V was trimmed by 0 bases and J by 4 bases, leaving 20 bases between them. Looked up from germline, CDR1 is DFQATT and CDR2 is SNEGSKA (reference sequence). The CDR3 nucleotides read TGCAGTGCTAGAGATCTTAGTAGGGCCCCGAACGCAGATACGCAGTATTTT. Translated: CSARDLSRAPNADTQYF.

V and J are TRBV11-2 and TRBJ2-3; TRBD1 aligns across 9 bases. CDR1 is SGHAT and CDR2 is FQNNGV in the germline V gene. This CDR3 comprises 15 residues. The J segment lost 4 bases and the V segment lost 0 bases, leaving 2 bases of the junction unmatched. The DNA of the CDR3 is TGTGCCAGCAGCTTAGATGGGACAGGGTCAGATACGCAGTATTTT. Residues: CASSLDGTGSDTQYF.

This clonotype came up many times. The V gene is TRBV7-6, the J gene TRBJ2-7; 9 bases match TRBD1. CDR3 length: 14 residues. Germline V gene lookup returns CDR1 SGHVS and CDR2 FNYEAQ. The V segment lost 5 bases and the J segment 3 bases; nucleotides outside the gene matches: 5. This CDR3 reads CASSTGQGNYEQYF. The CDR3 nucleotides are TGTGCCAGCAGCACGGGACAGGGAAACTACGAGCAGTACTTC.

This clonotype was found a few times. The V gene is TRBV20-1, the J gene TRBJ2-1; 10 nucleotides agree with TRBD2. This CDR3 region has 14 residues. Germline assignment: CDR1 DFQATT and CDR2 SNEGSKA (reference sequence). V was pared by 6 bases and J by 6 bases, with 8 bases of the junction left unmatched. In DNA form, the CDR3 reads TGCAGTGCGAACCCTAGCGGGAGAAGCAATGAGCAGTTCTTC. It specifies CSANPSGRSNEQFF.

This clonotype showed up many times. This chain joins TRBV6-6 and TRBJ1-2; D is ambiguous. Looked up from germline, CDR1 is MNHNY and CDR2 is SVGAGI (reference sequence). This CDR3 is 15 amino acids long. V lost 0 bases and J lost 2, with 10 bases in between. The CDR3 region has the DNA TGTGCCAGCAGTTACTCGAGTGGCAGAAACTATGGCTACACCTTC. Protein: CASSYSSGRNYGYTF.